These T cell receptor beta chains were read from a single sample in a study of T cells in narcolepsy. Assay: immunoSEQ multiplex PCR; the TCRdb copy retains only in-frame clones and omits some. Of over 25,000 clones listed, around 86% are singletons. Sample: CD45RA- memory CD4+ T cells from PBMCs. The source of these receptors is a human donor with narcolepsy. The CDR3 runs from the conserved cysteine through the conserved F or W. The D gene is left open where the match is weak. For some rows the clone size is stated as once, few or many, or as a class when expanded; others skip it.

-	TRBJ2-2	-	TRBV6-1	TGTGCCAGCAGTTTACGGGGCGATGGCACCGGGGAGCTGTTTTTT	CASSLRGDGTGELFF
-	TRBJ1-2	-	TRBV4-1	TGCGCCAACAGCCAAGCCAGCTATGGCTACACCTTC	CANSQASYGYTF
TRBD1	TRBJ2-7	-	TRBV19	TGTGCCAGTAGTCAGGGGACAGGGTTAGTGTACGAGCAGTACTTC	CASSQGTGLVYEQYF
-	TRBJ1-4	-	TRBV6-1	TGTGCCAGCAGTGAAGCTCGGTGGGGTTTTGAAAAACTGTTTTTT	CASSEARWGFEKLFF
-	TRBJ2-7	-	TRBV6-1	TGTGCCAGCAGGAGCAGTGGCTACGAGCAGTACTTC	CASRSSGYEQYF
TRBD1	TRBJ1-5	-	TRBV6-1	TGTGCCAGCAGTCCGGACAGGGGACAGCCCCAGCATTTT	CASSPDRGQPQHF
TRBD1	TRBJ2-5	-	TRBV2	TGTGCCAGCGGGACAGCCGTCCAAGAGACCCAGTACTTC	CASGTAVQETQYF
TRBD2	TRBJ2-3	-	TRBV11-2	TGTGCCAGCAGCTTAGGGAGCGGGGGTGGGTCATATACGCAGTATTTT	CASSLGSGGGSYTQYF
-	TRBJ2-7	once	TRBV9	TGTGCCAGCAGCGTAGGGGAAGGCCACTACGAGCAGTACTTC	CASSVGEGHYEQYF
-	TRBJ2-5	-	TRBV4-1	TGCGCCAGCTCCCTGAGAATACAAGAGACCCAGTACTTC	CASSLRIQETQYF
-	TRBJ2-5	-	TRBV11-3	TGTGCCAGCAGCTCCTTGGGCGAGACCCAGTACTTC	CASSSLGETQYF
TRBD1	TRBJ1-2	-	TRBV2	TGTGCCAGCATCATTGACAGGGATTTACCGTATGGCTACACCTTC	CASIIDRDLPYGYTF
-	TRBJ1-1	-	TRBV2	TGTGCCAGCAGTGTTGGGAGAATCATGAACACTGAAGCTTTCTTT	CASSVGRIMNTEAFF
TRBD1	TRBJ1-1	-	TRBV7-6	TGTGCCAGCAGCTTATGGGACAGTGCCTTCCGGAACACTGAAGCTTTCTTT	CASSLWDSAFRNTEAFF
-	TRBJ1-2	-	TRBV6-1	TGTGCCAGCAGTGAGCTACAGCCTAACTATGGCTACACCTTC	CASSELQPNYGYTF
TRBD1	TRBJ1-2	-	TRBV28	TGTGCCAGCAGACTGGTAGGGACAGCCACGCAGTATGGCTACACCTTC	CASRLVGTATQYGYTF
-	TRBJ2-6	-	TRBV19	TGTGCCAGTAGTATAGGGAGGGGAGCTGGGGCCAACGTCCTGACTTTC	CASSIGRGAGANVLTF
-	TRBJ2-3	once	TRBV11-2	TGTGCCAGCAGCTTAAGGGGCCGACAGGCTGGCACAGATACGCAGTATTTT	CASSLRGRQAGTDTQYF
TRBD1	TRBJ1-1	-	TRBV5-1	TGCGCCAGCAGCTCCGGGACAGCTTCGAACACTGAAGCTTTCTTT	CASSSGTASNTEAFF
-	TRBJ2-7	-	TRBV2	TGTGCCAGCAGTTTCGCCGGGAGCGGCTACGAGCAGTACTTC	CASSFAGSGYEQYF
TRBD2	TRBJ2-1	-	TRBV18	TGTGCCAGCTCACACCTAGCGGGGAACAATGAGCAGTTCTTC	CASSHLAGNNEQFF